Reported below is one T cell receptor (beta chain). The antigen is unknown. This record comes from a study of T cell responses to AZD1222 COVID-19 vaccine. General study results and limits: Donors in the cohort were predominantly white British and more often female, and clonal diversity was possibly underestimated.

The CDR3 spans 15 residues. Clones were sequenced by immunoSEQ multiplex PCR, and TCRdb holds only the in-frame ones, with some missing. The data show around 150,000 clones, with approximately 88% seen just once and about 4.3% held by the top ten. The chain couples TRBV21-1 to TRBJ2-7; TRBD2 is the table's D call, not checked against the DNA. TRBV21-1 is a recognized pseudogene. The TCR was taken from an adult who received the AZD1222 COVID-19 vaccine. Specimen: peripheral blood, collected 28 days after the second AZD1222 dose. CDR3: CASRCSQRGRYEQYF. The CDR3 DNA is TGTGCCAGCCGCTGTAGTCAGCGGGGGAGGTATGAGCAGTACTTC.